The 24 T cell receptor beta chains below were found in one sample sequenced in a study of T cells in Graves' hyperthyroidism and ophthalmopathy. Regions amplified from RNA transcripts were the TCR beta CDR3 regions. The HTBI primer set was used in a first-round RT-PCR of the TCR CDR3. TCRdb passed the multiplex PCR reads through MiXCR, listing each CDR3 protein once. This sample has about 400,000 distinct CDR3 sequences, with more than 20% found just once. The sample taken for sequencing was blood. The receptors stem from a man between 50 and 59 years old with Graves' hyperthyroidism.

The sample holds a few counts of this clonotype. V gene TRBV13 combines with J gene TRBJ2-7; either TRBD1 or TRBD2 may supply D (6 bases each). The germline V and J ends were trimmed by 2 bases and 4 bases, with 15 bases remaining between them. CDR1 PRHDT and CDR2 FYEKMQ come from the germline V gene (reference sequence). This CDR3 contains 15 residues. CDR3 in amino acids: CASSLNRDWTYEQYF. CDR3 coding DNA: TGTGCCAGCAGCTTAAACAGGGACTGGACTTACGAGCAGTACTTC.

V gene TRBV7-9 combines with J gene TRBJ2-7, with 8 bases identical to TRBD1. V was pared by 4 bases and J by 2 bases, with 4 bases of the junction left unmatched. Germline-derived CDR1 and CDR2 are SEHNR and FQNEAQ (reference sequence). CDR3 length equals 14 residues. CDR3 sequence: CASSWGDRTYEQYF. CDR3 nucleotide sequence: TGTGCCAGCAGCTGGGGGGACAGGACCTACGAGCAGTACTTC.

CDR3 coding DNA: TGCGCCAGCAGCCCAGGGACTAGCTCCACCTCCTACGAGCAGTACTTC. Protein product: CASSPGTSSTSYEQYF. The chain uses TRBV5-1 and TRBJ2-7, with 9 positions matching TRBD2. The CDR3 has 16 amino acids. The germline CDR1 and CDR2 sequences are SGHRS and YFSETQ. The J segment lost 0 bases and the V segment lost 4 bases, leaving 8 bases of the junction unmatched.

This clonotype was counted ten times or more. The chain recombines TRBV12-3 or TRBV12-4 with TRBJ2-1, with 9 bases matching TRBD1. The junction had 7 bases not matched to a gene; V was cut back by 5 bases and J by 5 bases. The CDR3 runs to 15 residues. CDR3 protein: CASSSGQGWDNEQFF. DNA of the CDR3: TGTGCCAGCAGTAGTGGACAGGGGTGGGACAATGAGCAGTTCTTC.

This clonotype was recorded at least ten times. Written as DNA, the CDR3 is TGTGCCAGCAGCCGCGACACGGGACCCAATCAGCCCCAGCATTTT. This sequence encodes CASSRDTGPNQPQHF. V usage is TRBV27 and J usage is TRBJ1-5; TRBD1 is a possible D gene (5 bases). CDR1 MNHEY and CDR2 SMNVEV come from the germline V gene (reference sequence). CDR3 length equals 15 residues. The V and J ends lost 6 bases and 3 bases respectively, with 15 bases between them.

Only a few counts were recorded for this clonotype. This chain uses TRBV4-2 with TRBJ2-1; TRBD2 agrees at 13 bases. This CDR3 spans 20 amino acids. V gave up 0 bases and J gave up 3 bases; unmatched junction bases: 11. Germline values: CDR1 LGHNA, CDR2 YNFKEQ. The CDR3 DNA reads TGTGCCAGCAGCCAAGATAGATGGACTAGCGGGAGCACCCGCTACAATGAGCAGTTCTTC. It specifies CASSQDRWTSGSTRYNEQFF.

This clonotype was seen many times. The V call is TRBV20-1, the J call TRBJ2-7; 9 bases map to TRBD2. The V gene end was trimmed by 6 bases and the J gene end by 4 bases; junction bases not matched to a gene: 13. Germline lookup yields CDR1 DFQATT and CDR2 SNEGSKA (reference sequence). This CDR3 is 15 amino acids long. CDR3 residues: CSAPAVASGTYEQYF. DNA of the CDR3: TGCAGTGCACCGGCGGTGGCTAGCGGGACGTACGAGCAGTACTTC.

This clonotype has only a few counts. The chain employs TRBV12-3 or TRBV12-4 and TRBJ2-4, with D perhaps TRBD2 (5 bases). CDR3 length equals 17 residues. Trimming took off 6 bases at V and 0 bases at J, with 18 bases between the two ends. CDR3 nucleotide sequence: TGTGCCAGCAGCCTCGCCCGGACGGGGATAGCCAAAAACATTCAGTACTTC. It encodes CASSLARTGIAKNIQYF.

The chain has TRBV15 and TRBJ1-5, with D unclear. Germline values: CDR1 LNHNV, CDR2 YYDKDF (reference sequence). Deletions cut 5 bases from V and 10 bases from J, with 15 bases between. This CDR3 has 13 residues. The CDR3 sequence: CATSALMEEPQHF. In nucleotides, the CDR3 is TGTGCCACCAGCGCACTGATGGAGGAACCCCAGCATTTT.

This sequence joins TRBV5-4 and TRBJ2-3, with D possibly TRBD2 on 6 matching bases. Germline V lookup: CDR1 SGHNT, CDR2 YYREEE (reference sequence). V was cut by 0 bases and J by 4 bases, with 15 bases left in between. The CDR3 totals 16 residues. The CDR3: CASSLGGGMSADTQYF. For the CDR3, the DNA is TGTGCCAGCAGCTTGGGGGGCGGGATGAGCGCAGATACGCAGTATTTT.

This chain uses TRBV2 with TRBJ2-1, with D maybe TRBD2 (6 bases). Trimming cost V 2 bases and J 5 bases, with 16 bases left between them. Germline V gene lookup returns CDR1 SNHLY and CDR2 FYNNEI. The CDR3 totals 16 residues. This chain's CDR3 is CASSESWTIQHNEQFF. The CDR3 DNA sequence: TGTGCCAGCAGTGAATCTTGGACTATTCAGCACAATGAGCAGTTCTTC.

The chain couples TRBV6-4 to TRBJ2-1; D may be TRBD2 (7 bases). The germline V gene encodes CDR1 MRHNA and CDR2 SNTAGT. V was trimmed by 5 bases and J by 3 bases, leaving 14 bases between them. The CDR3 is made up of 15 amino acids. CDR3 loop: CASSRGGDYYNEQFF. The CDR3 coding sequence is TGTGCCAGCAGTCGAGGGGGGGACTACTACAATGAGCAGTTCTTC.

This clonotype was counted ten times or more. The chain uses TRBV5-4 and TRBJ2-7; D unresolved. CDR3 length: 12 amino acids. V was cut by 1 base and J by 3 bases, with 5 bases left in between. Looked up from germline, CDR1 is SGHNT and CDR2 is YYREEE (reference sequence). The CDR3 nucleotides are TGTGCCAGCAGCTTGTTCGGCTACGAGCAGTACTTC. As protein: CASSLFGYEQYF.

The table lists this clonotype with a few counts. The genes are TRBV5-1 and TRBJ2-3; 8 bases map to TRBD2. CDR1 is SGHRS and CDR2 is YFSETQ in the germline V gene. V shed 0 bases, J shed 6 bases, and the junction held 12 bases outside the gene matches. The CDR3 consists of 17 residues. CDR3 sequence: CASSLGGLAGRTDTQYF. CDR3 DNA sequence: TGCGCCAGCAGCTTGGGGGGATTAGCGGGGCGTACTGATACGCAGTATTTT.

The chain joins TRBV5-1 to TRBJ2-2, with TRBD2 matching 9 bases. Germline V gene data show CDR1 as SGHRS and CDR2 as YFSETQ. This CDR3 has 17 residues. V dropped 6 bases and J dropped 2; count of bases not matched to a gene: 11. CDR3 DNA: TGCGCCAGCAAGGGACTAGCCGCCTTCGGTAACACCGGGGAGCTGTTTTTT. It translates to CASKGLAAFGNTGELFF.

The rearrangement joins TRBV7-2 to TRBJ2-3, with TRBD1 matching over 11 bases. CDR1 and CDR2 (germline): SGHTA, FQGNSA. V shed 2 bases and J 7 bases; nucleotides not matched to a gene: 11. This CDR3 has 17 amino acids. CDR3 region: CASSLTGQGAIMYTQYF. For the CDR3, the DNA is TGTGCCAGCAGCTTAACAGGACAGGGGGCTATTATGTATACGCAGTATTTT.

The V gene is TRBV28, the J gene TRBJ2-1; 11 bases are shared with TRBD2. CDR1 and CDR2 from the germline V gene are MDHEN and SYDVKM. J lost 8 bases, V lost 6 bases, and 12 bases had no gene match. CDR3 size: 16 residues. The CDR3 spells CASSITTSGSQDEQFF. CDR3 DNA sequence: TGTGCCAGCAGCATTACAACTAGCGGGAGTCAGGATGAGCAGTTCTTC.

The chain combines TRBV20-1 with TRBJ2-1; 7 bases are shared with TRBD2. The J segment lost 4 bases and the V segment lost 7 bases, leaving 4 bases of the junction unmatched. CDR3 length: 12 residues. Germline values: CDR1 DFQATT, CDR2 SNEGSKA (reference sequence). The CDR3 protein is CSVLAEYNEQFF. CDR3 in DNA: TGCAGTGTGCTAGCGGAATACAATGAGCAGTTCTTC.

This clonotype was picked up many times. The J gene is TRBJ1-5, the V gene TRBV20-1; TRBD1 aligns across 7 bases. V was pared by 3 bases and J by 7 bases, with 9 bases of the junction left unmatched. Germline lookup yields CDR1 DFQATT and CDR2 SNEGSKA (reference sequence). The CDR3 totals 14 residues. The CDR3 spells CSASPGQPHQPQHF. CDR3 nucleotide sequence: TGCAGTGCTAGCCCGGGACAGCCTCACCAGCCCCAGCATTTT.

A few counts support this clonotype. The J gene is TRBJ2-7, the V gene TRBV9; D unresolved. Germline loops: CDR1 SGDLS, CDR2 YYNGEE. The CDR3 length is 14 residues. V lost 0 bases and J lost 2, with 9 bases in between. CDR3 nucleotide sequence: TGTGCCAGCAGCGTAGGGACGGAGCCCTACGAGCAGTACTTC. Translating it yields CASSVGTEPYEQYF. The complete variable domain, with remaining parts taken from reference TRBV9 and TRBJ2-7, reads DSGVTQTPKHLITATGQRVTLRCSPRSGDLSVYWYQQSLDQGLQFLIQYYNGEERAKGNILERFSAQQFPDLHSELNLSSLELGDSALYFCASSVGTEPYEQYFGPGTRLTVT.

This clonotype turned up a few times. The DNA for the CDR3 is TGCGCCAGCAGCTTGGGACCGAAATACGAGCAGTACTTC. Encoded protein: CASSLGPKYEQYF. The rearrangement joins TRBV5-1 to TRBJ2-7; no firm D call. V gave up 0 bases and J gave up 4 bases, with 8 bases separating them. This CDR3 has 13 amino acids. Looked up from germline, CDR1 is SGHRS and CDR2 is YFSETQ.

In its sample, this clonotype was seen a few times. The gene calls are TRBV6-1 and TRBJ2-1; 8 bases are shared with TRBD2. J was trimmed by 4 bases and V by 6 bases; bases with no gene match: 14. The CDR3 has 17 residues. Per the germline V gene, CDR1 is MNHNS and CDR2 is SASEGT. The CDR3, as DNA: TGTGCCAGCAGCTCCTTAGCGGGGCGATCACAATACAATGAGCAGTTCTTC. It specifies CASSSLAGRSQYNEQFF.

The sample holds many counts of this clonotype. The chain joins TRBV3-1 to TRBJ2-7; D is unresolved. This CDR3 has 15 amino acids. The germline V gene encodes CDR1 LGHDT and CDR2 YNNKEL (reference sequence). The V and J ends lost 1 base and 4 bases respectively, with 14 bases between them. The CDR3 protein is CASSQVGSLLYEQYF. DNA of the CDR3: TGTGCCAGCAGCCAAGTTGGCTCCTTACTATACGAGCAGTACTTC.

The J gene is TRBJ2-7, the V gene TRBV12-3 or TRBV12-4, with D uncertain. There are 13 residues in the CDR3. Trimming removed 1 base at V and 2 bases at J, with 6 bases between. This CDR3 is CASSLDPAYEQYF. CDR3 coding DNA: TGTGCCAGCAGTTTAGACCCAGCCTACGAGCAGTACTTC.